The present T cell receptor beta chain was sequenced within a study of T cell changes during pregnancy in multiple sclerosis. Here immunoSEQ multiplex PCR was the method, and the copy in TCRdb shows in-frame clones only, minus some. Here the sample spans about 72,000 clones, about 90% being singletons. Germline-derived CDR1 and CDR2 are WSHSY and SAAADI. The CDR3 totals 14 residues. Trimming at V came to 1 base and at J to 13 bases, leaving 8 bases not matched to a gene. The V and J genes are TRBV10-2 and TRBJ1-4; 8 bases are shared with TRBD1. The origin of this receptor is a female donor with multiple sclerosis, enrolled in a pregnancy study. Source: peripheral blood, taken in the second trimester of pregnancy. The CDR3 DNA reads as TGCGCCAGCAGTGAGTTCTCCCGGACAGGGAGACTGTTTTTT. The encoded protein is CASSEFSRTGRLFF.